The clone carrying this T cell receptor beta chain occurred many times. Its specificity is not known. V was clipped by 5 bases and J by 5 bases, with 19 bases between them. The CDR3 length is 16 residues. Germline V gene data show CDR1 as MRHNA and CDR2 as SNTAGT. Carried by each TCR cDNA molecule was a unique molecular identifier. One entry per CDR3 protein, called by TCRdb with MiXCR from the 5' RACE reads. The sample has 6,000 to 7,500 distinct CDR3 sequences; 6.5% to 8.5% are singletons. The sample's time point: sample taken at primary tumor resection. Untreated early-stage non-small cell lung cancer patients, approximately 79 in total, were the donors. Unsorted whole RNA from tumor, nontumor lung or frozen PBMC underwent sequencing. This sample is part of a study of spatial heterogeneity in lung cancer. Findings and caveats of the study: The appearance of ubiquitous expanded tumor TCRs in blood was greater at resection than follow-up.

Here the sequenced sample was PBMCs, taken at surgery. The chain has TRBV6-4 and TRBJ1-5; D remains ambiguous. The clonotype was recovered from a male donor with early-stage non-small cell lung cancer. The DNA for the CDR3 is TGTGCCAGCAGTTGGGGTTTCGGCACGGGCCATCAGCCCCAGCATTTT. It encodes CASSWGFGTGHQPQHF.